This T cell receptor (beta chain) originates from a study of yellow fever vaccine responses in identical twins. Points from the study as a whole: Twins reportedly showed a vaccine T cell response that seemed partly convergent and partly personalized.

Regarding this clonotype: The antigen is not known.

The V end was cut by 2 bases, the J end by 6 bases, with 11 bases between. This CDR3 spans 13 amino acids. Germline V gene sequence: CDR1 KGHSH, CDR2 LQKENI. TCRdb reanalysed the RT-PCR reads using MiXCR and keeps one entry per CDR3 protein. Among more than 11,000 distinct CDR3 sequences listed, approximately 84% were seen once. The origin of this receptor is a woman aged 18 to 35 who received the yellow fever vaccine. This specimen consisted of T cells from blood (PBMCs), unsorted or a sorted subset (not recorded which), obtained before or after yellow fever vaccination (not recorded which). The chain carries TRBV18 and TRBJ2-7; D remains ambiguous. CDR3 in DNA: TGTGCCAGCTCACCAAAGGGCTACGGCGAGCAGTACGTC. Translation: CASSPKGYGEQYV.